The present T cell receptor (beta chain) was sequenced within a study of T cell responses to AZD1222 COVID-19 vaccine. Produced via immunoSEQ multiplex PCR; TCRdb's table is partial and in-frame only. The sample carries roughly 49,000 clones, about 87% recorded once. V was clipped by 4 bases and J by 10 bases, with 9 bases between them. The length of the CDR3 is 11 residues. Looked up from germline, CDR1 is SGHRS and CDR2 is YFSETQ. Sequences were derived from peripheral blood, sampled 28 days after the second AZD1222 dose. This rearrangement joins TRBV5-1 to TRBJ2-1; D uncertain. This TCR was recovered from an adult who received the AZD1222 COVID-19 vaccine. CDR3 nucleotide sequence: TGCGCCAGCAGCCAGGACGGGGAGCAGTTCTTC. It is translated as CASSQDGEQFF.